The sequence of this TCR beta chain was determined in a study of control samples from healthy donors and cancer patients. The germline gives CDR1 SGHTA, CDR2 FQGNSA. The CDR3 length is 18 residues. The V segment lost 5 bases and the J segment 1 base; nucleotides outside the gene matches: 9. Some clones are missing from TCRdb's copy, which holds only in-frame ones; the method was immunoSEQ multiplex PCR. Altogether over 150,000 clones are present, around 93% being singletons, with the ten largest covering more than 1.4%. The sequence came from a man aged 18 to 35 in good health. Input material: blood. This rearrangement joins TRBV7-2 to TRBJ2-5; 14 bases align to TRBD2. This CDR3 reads CASSTGLAGGPIQETQYF. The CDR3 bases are TGTGCCAGCAGCACAGGACTAGCGGGGGGCCCGATCCAAGAGACCCAGTACTTC.